This is a list of T cell receptor beta chains from one sample in a study of blood T cell repertoires in COVID-19. Profiling relied on immunoSEQ multiplex PCR, and the TCRdb table lists in-frame clones only, not all of them. Here the sample spans about 73,000 clones, 90% being singletons. Sample: peripheral blood. The receptors shown here come from a young woman with acute or convalescent COVID-19. Both conserved end residues are part of each CDR3. A D gene is named only where the DNA matches it firmly. The size of a clone is reported for some rows only, either as once, few or many, or as a class for expanded clones.

J: TRBJ1-2; D: TRBD1; length: 14; V: TRBV30; size: -; CDR3: CAWSVSRGPGGYTF; DNA: TGTGCCTGGAGTGTATCCAGGGGGCCGGGTGGCTACACCTTC
J: TRBJ2-3; D: TRBD2; length: 14; V: TRBV19; size: -; CDR3: CASRTSGDTDTQYF; DNA: TGTGCCAGTAGGACTAGCGGAGACACAGATACGCAGTATTTT
J: TRBJ1-1; D: TRBD1; length: 15; V: TRBV13; size: -; CDR3: CASSLFPQGGTEAFF; DNA: TGTGCCAGCAGCCTTTTCCCACAGGGGGGAACTGAAGCTTTCTTT
J: TRBJ2-5; D: TRBD1; length: 15; V: TRBV4-2; size: -; CDR3: CASSQDQGAVETQYF; DNA: TGTGCCAGCAGCCAAGATCAGGGGGCTGTGGAGACCCAGTACTTC
J: TRBJ2-3; D: TRBD2; length: 15; V: TRBV4-1; size: -; CDR3: CASSPFGLGRDTQYF; DNA: TGCGCCAGCAGCCCGTTTGGACTAGGTCGGGATACGCAGTATTTT
J: TRBJ1-1; D: -; length: 14; V: TRBV2; size: -; CDR3: CASSARRGVTEAFF; DNA: TGTGCCAGCAGTGCGCGTCGGGGGGTCACTGAAGCTTTCTTT
J: TRBJ2-7; D: TRBD2; length: 15; V: TRBV19; size: once; CDR3: CASSIFAGDSYEQYF; DNA: TGTGCCAGTAGTATCTTCGCGGGAGACTCCTACGAGCAGTACTTC
J: TRBJ2-5; D: -; length: 10; V: TRBV2; size: -; CDR3: CASSEIDQYF; DNA: TGTGCCAGCAGTGAAATAGACCAGTACTTC
J: TRBJ2-5; D: TRBD2; length: 16; V: TRBV30; size: -; CDR3: CAWSGLAGGGLETQYF; DNA: TGTGCCTGGAGTGGACTAGCGGGGGGAGGTCTGGAGACCCAGTACTTC
J: TRBJ2-6; D: -; length: 18; V: TRBV7-9; size: once; CDR3: CASSLGADGLSGANVLTF; DNA: TGTGCCAGCAGCTTAGGGGCAGACGGCCTCTCTGGGGCCAACGTCCTGACTTTC
J: TRBJ2-3; D: -; length: 14; V: TRBV6-4; size: -; CDR3: CASSEHGTTDTQYF; DNA: TGTGCCAGCAGTGAGCACGGTACCACAGATACGCAGTATTTT